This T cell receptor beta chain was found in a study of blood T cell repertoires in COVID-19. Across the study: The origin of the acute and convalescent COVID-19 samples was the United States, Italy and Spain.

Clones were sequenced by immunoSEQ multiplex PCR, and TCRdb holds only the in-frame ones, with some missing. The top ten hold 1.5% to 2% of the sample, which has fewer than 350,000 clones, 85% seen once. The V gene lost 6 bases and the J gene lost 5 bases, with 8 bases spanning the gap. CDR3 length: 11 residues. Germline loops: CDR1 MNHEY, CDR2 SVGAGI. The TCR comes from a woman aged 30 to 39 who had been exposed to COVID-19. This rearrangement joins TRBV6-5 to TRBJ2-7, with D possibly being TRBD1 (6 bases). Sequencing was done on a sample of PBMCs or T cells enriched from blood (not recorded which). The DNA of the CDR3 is TGTGCCAGCAGAGGGGGTAACGAGCAGTACTTC. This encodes CASRGGNEQYF.